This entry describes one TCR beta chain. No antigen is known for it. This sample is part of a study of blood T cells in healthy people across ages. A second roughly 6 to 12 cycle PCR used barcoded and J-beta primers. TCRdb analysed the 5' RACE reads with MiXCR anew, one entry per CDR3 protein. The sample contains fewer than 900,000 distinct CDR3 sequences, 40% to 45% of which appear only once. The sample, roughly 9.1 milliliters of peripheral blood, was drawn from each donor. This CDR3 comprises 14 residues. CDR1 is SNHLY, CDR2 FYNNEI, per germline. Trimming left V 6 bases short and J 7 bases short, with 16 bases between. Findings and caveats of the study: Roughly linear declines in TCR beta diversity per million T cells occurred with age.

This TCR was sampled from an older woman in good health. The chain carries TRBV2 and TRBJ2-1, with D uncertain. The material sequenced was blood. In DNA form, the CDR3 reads TGTGCCAGCAGGGCCCCAATCCAGATAAATGAGCAGTTCTTC. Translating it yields CASRAPIQINEQFF.